The rows below give T cell receptor beta chains drawn from one sample of a study of long-term antiretroviral therapy in people with HIV. Clones were sequenced by immunoSEQ multiplex PCR, and TCRdb holds only the in-frame ones, with some missing. The repertoire holds about 48,000 clones, with approximately 79% as singletons. This specimen was unsorted PBMCs, taken 0.8 years after starting antiretroviral therapy. The source of these receptors is a woman in her late teens or twenties with HIV. The CDR3 runs from the conserved cysteine through the conserved F or W.

v_gene	j_gene	CDR3aa
TRBV27	TRBJ2-5	CASSLGRPQETQYF
TRBV27	TRBJ2-7	CASSSSGALYEQYF
TRBV7-8	TRBJ2-3	CASSHRGDAQDTQYF
TRBV5-5	TRBJ2-5	CASSLGQRLRETQYF
TRBV6-5	TRBJ2-2	CASSQFTGELFF
TRBV14	TRBJ1-5	CASSQDLQSAQHF
TRBV2	TRBJ2-7	CASEEGYEQYF
TRBV9	TRBJ1-3	CASSVGGTGNTIYF
TRBV20-1	TRBJ2-7	CSVGVYEQYF
TRBV9	TRBJ2-2	CASSVVGGELFF
TRBV11-2	TRBJ2-2	CASSFAGGTNTGELFF
TRBV5-4	TRBJ2-2	CASSPGPLTNTGELFF
TRBV19	TRBJ2-2	CASSPPVQGGTGELFF
TRBV5-1	TRBJ1-5	CASSLDRTGNQPQHF
TRBV6-6	TRBJ1-2	CASSYSASGYTF
TRBV9	TRBJ2-1	CASSPGLAGGRNEQFF